The 17 T cell receptor beta chains below were found in one sample sequenced in a study of cytomegalovirus exposure and HLA in healthy donors. The primer mix had 60 Vbeta and 13 Jbeta primers. Method: immunoSEQ multiplex PCR; TCRdb's copy keeps in-frame clones and lacks some. The data hold 150,000 or so clones, with around 80% observed a single time. The sample was PBMCs. The receptors here all came from a woman in her thirties or forties in good health and CMV-seronegative.

The chain combines TRBV14 with TRBJ2-3, with TRBD2 identical over 12 bases. Germline CDR1 reads SGHDN; CDR2 reads FVKESK. V shed 4 bases and J 6 bases; nucleotides not matched to a gene: 5. The CDR3 contains 15 residues. As DNA, the CDR3 is TGTGCCAGCAGCCCTAGCGGGGGGGCTGGGGATACGCAGTATTTT. Translating it yields CASSPSGGAGDTQYF.

The V call is TRBV4-1, the J call TRBJ1-3; 10 bases align to TRBD1. The V segment lost 5 bases and the J segment 2 bases; nucleotides outside the gene matches: 6. The CDR3 has 16 residues. Germline CDR1 reads MGHRA; CDR2 reads YSYEKL. CDR3 region: CASSRDRGKAGNTIYF. The CDR3 DNA sequence: TGCGCCAGCAGCAGGGACAGGGGAAAAGCTGGAAACACCATATATTTT.

The CDR3 here is CASSPPTGKNSPLHF. The DNA for the CDR3 is TGTGCCAGCAGTCCCCCGACAGGAAAGAATTCACCCCTCCACTTT. V and J are TRBV28 and TRBJ1-6, with D possibly being TRBD1 (6 bases). The V gene's germline CDR1 is MDHEN and CDR2 SYDVKM. V was shortened by 5 bases and J by 7 bases, with 15 bases between the two germline ends. This CDR3 is 15 amino acids long.

V and J are TRBV18 and TRBJ2-2; 10 bases are shared with TRBD2. The V segment lost 5 bases and the J segment 4 bases; nucleotides outside the gene matches: 4. The germline gives CDR1 KGHSH, CDR2 LQKENI. CDR3 length: 15 residues. CDR3 DNA: TGTGCCAGCTCAATGGGACTAGCGAGCACCGGGGAGCTGTTTTTT. Residues: CASSMGLASTGELFF.

The chain carries TRBV4-2 and TRBJ2-1; 10 bases fit TRBD1. Germline V gene data show CDR1 as LGHNA and CDR2 as YNFKEQ. Losses at the gene ends were 3 bases for V and 9 bases for J; bases not matched to a gene: 5. CDR3 length: 14 residues. CDR3: CASSHGQGDGEQFF. CDR3 nucleotides: TGTGCCAGCAGCCATGGACAGGGGGACGGTGAGCAGTTCTTC.

The V gene is TRBV19, the J gene TRBJ1-6; the D is unclear. The germline V and J ends were trimmed by 3 bases and 8 bases, with 14 bases remaining between them. The germline gives CDR1 LNHDA, CDR2 SQIVND (reference sequence). The CDR3 extends over 15 amino acids. CDR3 DNA: TGTGCCAGTAGTATCTTCGGGTTTCTCGATTCACCCCTCCACTTT. Its protein is CASSIFGFLDSPLHF.

This chain uses TRBV28 with TRBJ1-6, with D unresolved. This CDR3 comprises 16 residues. V was shortened by 6 bases and J by 6 bases, with 18 bases between the two germline ends. Germline V lookup: CDR1 MDHEN, CDR2 SYDVKM. The CDR3 protein is CASSPVAPNFNSPLHF. CDR3 DNA sequence: TGTGCCAGCAGCCCCGTCGCACCCAACTTTAATTCACCCCTCCACTTT.

The rearrangement links TRBV27 to TRBJ2-7; possible D gene TRBD1, 5 bases. V was cut by 2 bases and J by 4 bases, with 9 bases left in between. Germline V gene lookup returns CDR1 MNHEY and CDR2 SMNVEV (reference sequence). This CDR3 region has 13 residues. The CDR3 bases are TGTGCCAGCAGTTTAGGGGCAGGGTACGAGCAGTACTTC. This codes for CASSLGAGYEQYF.

In its sample, this clone was seen once. The V and J genes are TRBV6-4 and TRBJ1-2; no definite D call. V shed 6 bases and J shed 5 bases, with 16 bases lying between them. CDR3 length equals 14 residues. Germline CDR1 MRHNA, CDR2 SNTAGT. CDR3 region: CASSSDTNWYGYTF. The CDR3 DNA reads TGTGCCAGCAGCTCAGACACCAACTGGTATGGCTACACCTTC.

The rearrangement links TRBV5-6 to TRBJ2-1, with TRBD2 matching 11 bases. The CDR3 totals 16 residues. CDR1 and CDR2 from the germline V gene are SGHDT and YYEEEE. V was pared by 2 bases and J by 3 bases, with 4 bases of the junction left unmatched. CDR3 region: CASSFRTSGFYNEQFF. CDR3 bases: TGTGCCAGCAGCTTTCGGACTAGCGGGTTCTACAATGAGCAGTTCTTC.

The CDR3 DNA is TGTGCCAGCAGAGAGGACAGCACCGAAAAACTGTTTTTT. As protein: CASREDSTEKLFF. The chain has TRBV28 and TRBJ1-4; tentative D call: TRBD1 (6 bases). V was shortened by 6 bases and J by 8 bases, with 13 bases between the two germline ends. Germline CDR1 reads MDHEN; CDR2 reads SYDVKM. The CDR3 is 13 residues long.

Concerning this clone itself: The germline gene is not matched at one end of the junction; a read error may be the cause. This same CDR3 is encoded by further DNA sequences in the sample. V usage is TRBV10-2 and J usage is TRBJ2-5; TRBD1 aligns across 10 bases. Per the germline V gene, CDR1 is WSHSY and CDR2 is SAAADI. There are 13 residues in the CDR3. This CDR3 is CASRDRGLETQYF. The CDR3, as DNA: TGTGCCAGCAGGGACAGGGGCTTGGAGACCCAGTACTTC.

The chain combines TRBV5-1 with TRBJ1-2; TRBD1 is a possible D gene (5 bases). The CDR3 extends over 15 amino acids. Germline V gene lookup returns CDR1 SGHRS and CDR2 YFSETQ. V was trimmed by 4 bases and J by 7 bases, leaving 20 bases between them. The CDR3 here is CASSPGGTAISGYTF. CDR3 DNA: TGCGCCAGCAGCCCTGGGGGGACCGCGATCTCTGGCTACACCTTC.

The chain uses TRBV7-2 and TRBJ1-3; no firm D call. From germline, CDR1 is SGHTA and CDR2 FQGNSA. The CDR3 is 15 residues long. V was pared by 3 bases and J by 2 bases, with 11 bases between. CDR3: CASSFNMVPGNTIYF. The CDR3 DNA sequence: TGTGCCAGCAGCTTTAACATGGTACCTGGAAACACCATATATTTT. The variable domain in full, with the rest retrieved from reference TRBV7-2 and TRBJ1-3, is GAGVSQSPSNKVTEKGKDVELRCDPISGHTALYWYRQSLGQGLEFLIYFQGNSAPDKSGLPSDRFSAERTGGSVSTLTIQRTQQEDSAVYLCASSFNMVPGNTIYFGEGSWLTVV.

This chain uses TRBV30 with TRBJ1-6; D call uncertain. Trimming cost V 4 bases and J 9 bases, with 19 bases left between them. This CDR3 spans 15 amino acids. Germline lookup yields CDR1 GTSNPN and CDR2 SVGIG (reference sequence). The CDR3 DNA reads TGTGCCTGGACAGCCAGACAAGTGACGGTTTCACCCCTCCACTTT. Encoded protein: CAWTARQVTVSPLHF. Full variable domain (outside the CDR3, taken from reference TRBV30 and TRBJ1-6): SQTIHQWPATLVQPVGSPLSLECTVEGTSNPNLYWYRQAAGRGLQLLFYSVGIGQISSEVPQNLSASRPQDRQFILSSKKLLLSDSGFYLCAWTARQVTVSPLHFGNGTRLTVT.

The CDR3 coding sequence is TGCGCCAGCAGTCTAGCGGGGGGACGGGATACGCAGTATTTT. Its translation is CASSLAGGRDTQYF. The V call is TRBV10-2, the J call TRBJ2-3; 11 bases line up with TRBD2. CDR3 length: 14 residues. Germline V gives CDR1 WSHSY, CDR2 SAAADI. V trimming: 5 bases; J trimming: 6 bases; junction bases outside the gene matches: 4.

This clone was picked up one time. The rearrangement joins TRBV6-4 to TRBJ2-1; 9 bases map to TRBD2. The CDR3 covers 15 residues. V shed 6 bases, J shed 8 bases, and the junction held 11 bases outside the gene matches. The germline CDR1 and CDR2 sequences are MRHNA and SNTAGT. The CDR3: CASSVNSGSSDEQFF. The CDR3 coding sequence is TGTGCCAGCAGCGTTAATAGCGGGAGTAGTGATGAGCAGTTCTTC.